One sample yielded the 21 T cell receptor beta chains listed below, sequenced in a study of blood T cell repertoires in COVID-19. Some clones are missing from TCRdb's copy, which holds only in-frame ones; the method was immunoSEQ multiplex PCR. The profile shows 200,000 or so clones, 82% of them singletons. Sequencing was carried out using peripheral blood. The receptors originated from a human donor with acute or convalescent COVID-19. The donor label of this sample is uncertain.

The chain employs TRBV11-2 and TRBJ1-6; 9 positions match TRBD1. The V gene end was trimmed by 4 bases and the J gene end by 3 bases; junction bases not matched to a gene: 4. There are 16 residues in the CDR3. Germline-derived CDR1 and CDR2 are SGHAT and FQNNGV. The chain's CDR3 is CASSWTGEGYNSPLHF. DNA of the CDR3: TGTGCCAGCAGCTGGACAGGGGAAGGCTATAATTCACCCCTCCACTTT. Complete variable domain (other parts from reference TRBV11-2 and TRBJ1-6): EAGVAQSPRYKIIEKRQSVAFWCNPISGHATLYWYQQILGQGPKLLIQFQNNGVVDDSQLPKDRFSAERLKGVDSTLKIQPAKLEDSAVYLCASSWTGEGYNSPLHFGNGTRLTVT.

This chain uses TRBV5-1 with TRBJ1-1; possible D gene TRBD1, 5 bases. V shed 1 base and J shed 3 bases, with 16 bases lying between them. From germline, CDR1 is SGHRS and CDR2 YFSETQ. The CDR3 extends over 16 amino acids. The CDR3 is CASSLKGRGSDTEAFF. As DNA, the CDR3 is TGCGCCAGCAGCTTGAAAGGGAGGGGTTCGGACACTGAAGCTTTCTTT.

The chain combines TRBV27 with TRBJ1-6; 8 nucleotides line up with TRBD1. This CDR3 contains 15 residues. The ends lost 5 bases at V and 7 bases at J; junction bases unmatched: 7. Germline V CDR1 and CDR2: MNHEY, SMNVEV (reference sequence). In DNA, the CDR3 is TGTGCCAGCAGTCCCCTGGACAGGGAGAATTCACCCCTCCACTTT. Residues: CASSPLDRENSPLHF.

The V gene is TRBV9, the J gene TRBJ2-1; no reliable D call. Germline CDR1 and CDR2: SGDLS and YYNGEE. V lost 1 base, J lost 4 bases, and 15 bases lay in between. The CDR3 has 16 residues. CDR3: CASSVYGDPTYNEQFF. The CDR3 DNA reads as TGTGCCAGCAGCGTATATGGAGACCCTACTTACAATGAGCAGTTCTTC. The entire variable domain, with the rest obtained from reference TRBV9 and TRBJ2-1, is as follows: DSGVTQTPKHLITATGQRVTLRCSPRSGDLSVYWYQQSLDQGLQFLIQYYNGEERAKGNILERFSAQQFPDLHSELNLSSLELGDSALYFCASSVYGDPTYNEQFFGPGTRLTVL.

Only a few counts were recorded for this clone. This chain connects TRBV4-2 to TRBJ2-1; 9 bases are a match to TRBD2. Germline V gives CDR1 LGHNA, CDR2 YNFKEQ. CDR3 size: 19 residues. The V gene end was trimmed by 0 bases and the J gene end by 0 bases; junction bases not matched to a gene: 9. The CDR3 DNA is TGTGCCAGCAGCCAAGAGACCGGACTAGCGAGACCCTCCTACAATGAGCAGTTCTTC. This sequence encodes CASSQETGLARPSYNEQFF.

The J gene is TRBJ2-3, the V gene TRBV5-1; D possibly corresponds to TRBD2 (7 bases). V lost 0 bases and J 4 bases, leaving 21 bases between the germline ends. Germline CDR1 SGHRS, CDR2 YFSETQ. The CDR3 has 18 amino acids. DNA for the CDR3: TGCGCCAGCAGCTTGGAGCCCCAAGGGGGGGGCAGTTCAGATACGCAGTATTTT. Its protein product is CASSLEPQGGGSSDTQYF.

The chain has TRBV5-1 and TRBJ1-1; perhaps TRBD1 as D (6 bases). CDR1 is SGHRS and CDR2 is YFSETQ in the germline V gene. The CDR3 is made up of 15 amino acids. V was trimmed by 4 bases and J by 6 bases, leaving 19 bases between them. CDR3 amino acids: CASSRGIQGLPEAFF. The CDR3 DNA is TGCGCCAGCAGCCGGGGAATACAGGGATTGCCTGAAGCTTTCTTT.

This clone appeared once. The CDR3 region is CASSRTGQNTEAFF. The CDR3 bases are TGTGCCAGCAGCCGAACTGGACAGAACACTGAAGCTTTCTTT. V usage is TRBV9 and J usage is TRBJ1-1; maybe TRBD1 (5 bases). Trimming left V 4 bases short and J 1 base short, with 11 bases between. The CDR3 runs to 14 residues. Per germline, CDR1 SGDLS and CDR2 YYNGEE.

CDR3 loop: CASSSLGGSPLHF. Written as DNA, the CDR3 is TGTGCCAGCAGCTCTTTAGGGGGTTCACCCCTCCACTTT. V and J are TRBV7-2 and TRBJ1-6, with D possibly matching TRBD1 (6 bases). The CDR3 runs 13 residues. The germline CDR1 and CDR2 sequences are SGHTA and FQGNSA. Trimming pared 4 bases from V and 9 bases from J, leaving 10 bases between.

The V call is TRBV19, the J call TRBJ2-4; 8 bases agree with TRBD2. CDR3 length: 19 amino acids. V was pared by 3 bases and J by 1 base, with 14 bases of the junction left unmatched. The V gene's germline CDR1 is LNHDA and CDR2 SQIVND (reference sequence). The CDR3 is CASSIGTSGVGGAKNIQYF. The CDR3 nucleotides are TGTGCCAGTAGTATCGGAACTAGCGGCGTGGGGGGGGCCAAAAACATTCAGTACTTC.

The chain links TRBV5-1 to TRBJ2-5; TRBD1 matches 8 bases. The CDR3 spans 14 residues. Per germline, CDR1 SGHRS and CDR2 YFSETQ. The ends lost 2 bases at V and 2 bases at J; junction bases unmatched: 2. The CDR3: CASSFGTGQETQYF. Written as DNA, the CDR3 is TGCGCCAGCAGCTTTGGGACAGGTCAAGAGACCCAGTACTTC.

The CDR3 sequence: CASSPYQAGGRHEQFF. CDR3 sequence (DNA): TGTGCCAGCAGCCCGTATCAAGCGGGAGGGAGGCATGAGCAGTTCTTC. The V gene is TRBV7-2, the J gene TRBJ2-1; 10 bases map to TRBD2. CDR1 is SGHTA and CDR2 is FQGNSA in the germline V gene. V was clipped by 5 bases and J by 8 bases; unmatched bases: 12. The CDR3 totals 16 residues.

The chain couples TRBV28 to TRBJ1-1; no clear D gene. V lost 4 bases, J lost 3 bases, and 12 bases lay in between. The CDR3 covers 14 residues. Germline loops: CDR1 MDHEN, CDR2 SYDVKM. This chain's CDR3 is CASSSSGRYTEAFF. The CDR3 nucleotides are TGTGCCAGCAGTTCCTCCGGCAGGTACACTGAAGCTTTCTTT.

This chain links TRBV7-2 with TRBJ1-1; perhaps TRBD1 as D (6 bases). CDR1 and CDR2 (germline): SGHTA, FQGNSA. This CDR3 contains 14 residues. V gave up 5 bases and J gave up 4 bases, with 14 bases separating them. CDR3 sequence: CASSKGGVSTEAFF. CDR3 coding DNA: TGTGCCAGCAGCAAAGGGGGAGTATCCACTGAAGCTTTCTTT.

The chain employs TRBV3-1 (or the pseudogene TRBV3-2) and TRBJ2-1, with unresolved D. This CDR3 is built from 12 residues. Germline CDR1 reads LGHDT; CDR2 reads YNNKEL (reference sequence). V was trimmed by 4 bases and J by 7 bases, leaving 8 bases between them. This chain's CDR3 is CASSLLTNEQFF. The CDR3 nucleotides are TGTGCCAGCAGCCTCTTAACTAATGAGCAGTTCTTC.

Here the CDR3 DNA reads TGTGCCAGCAGTCCAAGAAAGGGACAGGGGAATCATTCACCCCTCCACTTT. Amino acid sequence: CASSPRKGQGNHSPLHF. V and J are TRBV6-6 and TRBJ1-6; 10 bases match TRBD1. The CDR3 is 17 residues long. CDR1 is MNHNY, CDR2 SVGAGI, per germline (reference sequence). V was clipped by 5 bases and J by 8 bases; unmatched bases: 12.

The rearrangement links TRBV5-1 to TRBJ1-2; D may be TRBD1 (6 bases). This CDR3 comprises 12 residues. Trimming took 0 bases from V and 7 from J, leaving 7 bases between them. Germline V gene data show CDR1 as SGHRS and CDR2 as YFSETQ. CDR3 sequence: CASSLVGAGYTF. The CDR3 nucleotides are TGCGCCAGCAGCTTGGTGGGGGCTGGCTACACCTTC. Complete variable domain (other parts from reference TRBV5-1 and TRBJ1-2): KAGVTQTPRYLIKTRGQQVTLSCSPISGHRSVSWYQQTPGQGLQFLFEYFSETQRNKGNFPGRFSGRQFSNSRSEMNVSTLELGDSALYLCASSLVGAGYTFGSGTRLTVV.

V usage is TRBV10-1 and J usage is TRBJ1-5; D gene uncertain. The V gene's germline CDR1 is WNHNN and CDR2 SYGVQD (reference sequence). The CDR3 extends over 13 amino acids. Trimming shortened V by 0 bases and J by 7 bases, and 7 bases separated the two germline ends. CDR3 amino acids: CASSESFGQPQHF. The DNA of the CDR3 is TGCGCCAGCAGTGAGTCGTTCGGGCAGCCCCAGCATTTT.

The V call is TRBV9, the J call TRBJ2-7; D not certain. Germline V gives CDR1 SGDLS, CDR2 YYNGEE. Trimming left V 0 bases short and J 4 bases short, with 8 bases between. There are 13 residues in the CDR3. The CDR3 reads CASSVDLGYEQYF. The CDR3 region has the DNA TGTGCCAGCAGCGTAGATCTAGGATACGAGCAGTACTTC.

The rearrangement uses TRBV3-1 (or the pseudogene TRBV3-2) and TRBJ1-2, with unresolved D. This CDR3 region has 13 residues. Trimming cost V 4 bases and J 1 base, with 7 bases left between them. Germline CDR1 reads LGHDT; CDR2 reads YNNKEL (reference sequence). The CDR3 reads CASSPTSNYGYTF. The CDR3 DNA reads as TGTGCCAGCAGCCCAACAAGTAACTATGGCTACACCTTC.

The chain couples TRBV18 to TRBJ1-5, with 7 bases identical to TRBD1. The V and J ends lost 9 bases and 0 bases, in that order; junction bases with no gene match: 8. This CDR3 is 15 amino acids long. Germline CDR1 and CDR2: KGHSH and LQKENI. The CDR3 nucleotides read TGTGCCAGGGGAGCGACAGGGTTTAGCAATCAGCCCCAGCATTTT. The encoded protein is CARGATGFSNQPQHF.